What follows are 13 T cell receptor beta chains derived from one specimen sequenced in a study of technical replicates of blood from a handful of donors. The data were produced by immunoSEQ multiplex PCR, yet TCRdb's version contains in-frame clones alone and is incomplete. Of about 57,000 clones listed, about 87% are singletons. Sequencing input: PBMCs. All receptors derive from a human donor in good health. Some clones in this sample may be carry-over from other donors' samples.

The chain is built from TRBV7-3 and TRBJ2-1, with TRBD2 matching over 16 bases. The trim removed 5 bases at V and 5 bases at J, leaving 15 bases unmatched. Germline V gives CDR1 SGHTA, CDR2 FQGTGA. The CDR3 is made up of 20 amino acids. CDR3 in DNA: TGTGCCAGCAGCACCACCCCGGGACTAGCGGGGGGGCAGCTCGACAATGAGCAGTTCTTC. Residues: CASSTTPGLAGGQLDNEQFF.

CDR3 nucleotide sequence: TGTGCCAGCAGAGGGACAGGGATTACGAGGCAGTACTTC. Its protein product is CASRGTGITRQYF. The rearrangement links TRBV2 to TRBJ2-7; 9 nucleotides line up with TRBD1. The V segment lost 6 bases and the J segment 9 bases; nucleotides outside the gene matches: 9. This CDR3 spans 13 amino acids. Germline values: CDR1 SNHLY, CDR2 FYNNEI.

By frequency in the sample, this clone is medium-sized. The chain couples TRBV7-9 to TRBJ2-4; 7 bases are a match to TRBD1. V lost 5 bases, J lost 0 bases, and 4 bases stayed unmatched. The CDR3 length is 15 residues. Germline V lookup: CDR1 SEHNR, CDR2 FQNEAQ (reference sequence). CDR3 region: CASSRDSLAKNIQYF. The DNA for the CDR3 is TGTGCCAGCAGCCGGGACAGTCTAGCCAAAAACATTCAGTACTTC.

The chain uses TRBV18 and TRBJ2-2; D unclear. The CDR3 runs 14 residues. V was shortened by 2 bases and J by 0 bases, with 4 bases between the two germline ends. CDR1 and CDR2 (germline): KGHSH, LQKENI. The DNA for the CDR3 is TGTGCCAGCTCACCATCAACGAACACCGGGGAGCTGTTTTTT. This encodes CASSPSTNTGELFF.

The gene calls are TRBV7-3 and TRBJ1-3, with TRBD1 as a possible D gene (6 bases). The V and J ends lost 5 bases and 4 bases respectively, with 15 bases between them. Germline V CDR1 and CDR2: SGHTA, FQGTGA. CDR3 size: 15 residues. CDR3 protein: CASSQRSGAGNTIYF. CDR3 sequence (DNA): TGTGCCAGCAGCCAAAGATCAGGGGCGGGAAACACCATATATTTT.

The chain uses TRBV5-1 and TRBJ1-1, with TRBD1 matching 8 bases. V lost 4 bases to trimming and J lost 1 base; unmatched junction nucleotides: 3. The germline CDR1 and CDR2 sequences are SGHRS and YFSETQ. This CDR3 is built from 14 residues. The CDR3 DNA follows: TGCGCCAGCAGCCCCGGGACAGGGAACACTGAAGCTTTCTTT. This translates into CASSPGTGNTEAFF. The full variable domain, its missing parts supplied by reference TRBV5-1 and TRBJ1-1, is KAGVTQTPRYLIKTRGQQVTLSCSPISGHRSVSWYQQTPGQGLQFLFEYFSETQRNKGNFPGRFSGRQFSNSRSEMNVSTLELGDSALYLCASSPGTGNTEAFFGQGTRLTVV.

This chain uses TRBV7-9 with TRBJ2-6, with 8 bases identical to TRBD1. There are 16 residues in the CDR3. Unmatched junction bases numbered 5, after V lost 4 bases and J lost 3 bases. Germline CDR1 reads SEHNR; CDR2 reads FQNEAQ (reference sequence). Written as DNA, the CDR3 is TGTGCCAGCAGCTCCTCAGGGGGCAATGGGGCCAACGTCCTGACTTTC. It is translated as CASSSSGGNGANVLTF.

CDR3 nucleotides: TGTGCCAGCAGACTGGACAGGGGGTCCAGGGAGCTGTTTTTT. This translates into CASRLDRGSRELFF. The chain is built from TRBV2 and TRBJ2-2, with TRBD1 matching over 10 bases. Germline values: CDR1 SNHLY, CDR2 FYNNEI. The CDR3 sequence is 14 residues long. The V and J ends lost 6 bases and 9 bases, in that order; junction bases with no gene match: 7.

The chain joins TRBV5-6 to TRBJ2-7; D might be TRBD1 (6 bases). The germline CDR1 and CDR2 sequences are SGHDT and YYEEEE. V was pared by 0 bases and J by 1 base, with 20 bases between. This CDR3 spans 18 amino acids. The CDR3 DNA follows: TGTGCCAGCAGCTTGGCCAAGCTTCGGGGACATCCATCCTACGAGCAGTACTTC. It codes for CASSLAKLRGHPSYEQYF.

This clone was observed a single time. Additional DNA sequences in this sample encode the identical CDR3. Here the CDR3 reads CASSLDRGYGYTF. CDR3 DNA sequence: TGTGCCAGCAGCTTAGACAGGGGCTATGGCTACACCTTC. The chain recombines TRBV5-4 with TRBJ1-2; 8 bases align to TRBD1. Germline-derived CDR1 and CDR2 are SGHNT and YYREEE (reference sequence). With V trimmed by 2 bases and J by 4 bases, 1 base remained unmatched. This CDR3 has 13 amino acids.

The gene calls are TRBV7-8 and TRBJ2-3, with 8 nucleotides matching TRBD2. The CDR3 runs 16 residues. Germline V CDR1 and CDR2: SGHVS, FQNEAQ. The V and J ends lost 2 bases and 4 bases, in that order; junction bases with no gene match: 8. CDR3 loop: CASSLIPGGGSDTQYF. The CDR3 DNA is TGTGCCAGCAGCTTAATCCCCGGGGGGGGGTCAGATACGCAGTATTTT.

This rearrangement joins TRBV6-6 to TRBJ1-6, with D maybe TRBD1 (6 bases). V was clipped by 2 bases and J by 5 bases, with 10 bases between them. Germline CDR1 MNHNY, CDR2 SVGAGI (reference sequence). The CDR3 extends over 15 amino acids. CDR3: CASSYLAGDNSPLHF. The CDR3 nucleotides read TGTGCCAGCAGTTACCTAGCAGGGGATAATTCACCCCTCCACTTT.

This chain connects TRBV7-3 to TRBJ2-1; TRBD2 agrees at 7 bases. Germline-derived CDR1 and CDR2 are SGHTA and FQGTGA. The CDR3 sequence is 12 residues long. The junction had 5 bases not matched to a gene; V was cut back by 5 bases and J by 10 bases. CDR3 in DNA: TGTGCCAGCAGCCTTGGGGGGGGAGAGCAGTTCTTC. This sequence encodes CASSLGGGEQFF.